This T cell receptor (beta chain) derives from a study of CD8 T cells in Susac syndrome. Sequencing targeted TCR beta in blood CD8+ and CD4+ T cells. Treatment-naive patients with stable or active relapsing-remitting disease were the multiple sclerosis controls. The RNA input was roughly 0.45 to 1 ug, and it was reverse transcribed with random hexamers. The amplification used immunoSEQ multiplex PCR on TCR beta CDR3; it spanned 54 Vbeta and 13 Jbeta. TCRdb reprocessed the immunoSEQ multiplex PCR reads with MiXCR, giving one entry per CDR3 protein. The sample lists 150,000 to 200,000 distinct CDR3 sequences; approximately 93% were seen once. The sequenced material came from CD4+ T cells from PBMCs. This clonotype was sampled from a human donor with multiple sclerosis.

The CDR3 nucleotides are TGTGCCAGCAGCTCGAAAATTGGCTACGAGCAGTACTTC. Protein: CASSSKIGYEQYF. The chain recombines TRBV5-4 with TRBJ2-7; D is unresolved. The CDR3 totals 13 residues. Trimming took off 3 bases at V and 3 bases at J, with 10 bases between the two ends. Germline-derived CDR1 and CDR2 are SGHNT and YYREEE (reference sequence).